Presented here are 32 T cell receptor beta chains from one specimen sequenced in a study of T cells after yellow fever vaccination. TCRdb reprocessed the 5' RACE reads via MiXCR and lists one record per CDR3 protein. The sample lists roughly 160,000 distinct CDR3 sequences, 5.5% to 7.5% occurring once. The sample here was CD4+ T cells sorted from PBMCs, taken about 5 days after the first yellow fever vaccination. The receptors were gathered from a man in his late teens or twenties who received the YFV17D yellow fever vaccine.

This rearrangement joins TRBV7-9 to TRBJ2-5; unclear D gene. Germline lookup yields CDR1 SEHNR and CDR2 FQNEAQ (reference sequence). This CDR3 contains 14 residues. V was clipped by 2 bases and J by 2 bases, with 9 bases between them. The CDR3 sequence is CASSLWVGQETQYF. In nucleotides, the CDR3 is TGTGCCAGCAGCTTATGGGTGGGACAAGAGACCCAGTACTTC.

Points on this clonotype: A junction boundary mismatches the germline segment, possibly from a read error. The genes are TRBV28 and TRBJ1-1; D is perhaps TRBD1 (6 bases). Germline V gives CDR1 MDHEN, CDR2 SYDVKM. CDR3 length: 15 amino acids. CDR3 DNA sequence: TGTGCCACCAGTTTATGGGGGACACCTAACACTGAAGCTTTCTTT. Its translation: CATSLWGTPNTEAFF.

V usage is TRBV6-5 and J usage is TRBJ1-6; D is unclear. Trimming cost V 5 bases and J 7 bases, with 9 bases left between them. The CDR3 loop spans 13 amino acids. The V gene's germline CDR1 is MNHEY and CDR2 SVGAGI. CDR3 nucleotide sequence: TGTGCCAGCAGTATAAACAGAAATTCACCCCTCCACTTT. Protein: CASSINRNSPLHF.

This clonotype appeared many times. CDR3 sequence (DNA): TGTGCCAGCAGCCGCGATCAATACAATGAGCAGTTCTTC. Translated: CASSRDQYNEQFF. This sequence joins TRBV6-5 and TRBJ2-1, with unresolved D. The CDR3 is 13 residues long. V lost 6 bases to trimming and J lost 4 bases, with 10 bases between them. Per the germline V gene, CDR1 is MNHEY and CDR2 is SVGAGI.

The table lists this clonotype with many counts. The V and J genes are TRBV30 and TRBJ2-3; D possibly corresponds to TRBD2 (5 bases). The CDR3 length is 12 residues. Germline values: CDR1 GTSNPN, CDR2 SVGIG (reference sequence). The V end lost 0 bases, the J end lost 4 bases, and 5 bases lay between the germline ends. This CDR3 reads CAWSVLADTQYF. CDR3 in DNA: TGTGCCTGGAGTGTACTAGCAGATACGCAGTATTTT.

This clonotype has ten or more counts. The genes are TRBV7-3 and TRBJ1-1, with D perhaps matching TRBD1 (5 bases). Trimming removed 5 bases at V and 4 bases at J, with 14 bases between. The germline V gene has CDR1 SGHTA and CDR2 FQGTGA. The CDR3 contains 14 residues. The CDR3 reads CASSPTVDSTEAFF. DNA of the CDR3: TGTGCCAGCAGCCCAACCGTCGACAGCACTGAAGCTTTCTTT.

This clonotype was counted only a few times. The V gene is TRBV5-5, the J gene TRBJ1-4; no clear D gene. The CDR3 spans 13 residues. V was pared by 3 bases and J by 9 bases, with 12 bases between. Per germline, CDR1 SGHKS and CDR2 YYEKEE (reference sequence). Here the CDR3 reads CASSWNGMKKLFF. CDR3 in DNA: TGTGCCAGCAGCTGGAACGGGATGAAAAAACTGTTTTTT. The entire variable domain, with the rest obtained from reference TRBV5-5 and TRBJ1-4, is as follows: DAGVTQSPTHLIKTRGQQVTLRCSPISGHKSVSWYQQVLGQGPQFIFQYYEKEERGRGNFPDRFSARQFPNYSSELNVNALLLGDSALYLCASSWNGMKKLFFGSGTQLSVL.

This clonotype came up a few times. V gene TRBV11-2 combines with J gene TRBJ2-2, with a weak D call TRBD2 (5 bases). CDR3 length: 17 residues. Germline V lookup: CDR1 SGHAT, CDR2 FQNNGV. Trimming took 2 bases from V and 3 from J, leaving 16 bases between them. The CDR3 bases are TGTGCCAGCAGCTTACTGAGGGCTAGACGGTACACCGGGGAGCTGTTTTTT. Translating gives CASSLLRARRYTGELFF.

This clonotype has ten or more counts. The CDR3, as DNA: TGTGCCAGCAGTTATGCGGTAGAGGTAGAGACCCAGTACTTC. Translated: CASSYAVEVETQYF. The chain employs TRBV28 and TRBJ2-5, with D unclear. Trimming stripped 4 bases from V and 4 bases from J, with 13 bases between. The CDR3 spans 14 residues. Germline assignment: CDR1 MDHEN and CDR2 SYDVKM. The full variable domain, in which reference TRBV28 and TRBJ2-5 provide the parts outside the CDR3, is DVKVTQSSRYLVKRTGEKVFLECVQDMDHENMFWYRQDPGLGLRLIYFSYDVKMKEKGDIPEGYSVSREKKERFSLILESASTNQTSMYLCASSYAVEVETQYFGPGTRLLVL.

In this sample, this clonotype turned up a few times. CDR3 sequence (DNA): TGCAGCGCTGATATCGACAGGGAGGCTGGCTACACCTTC. It specifies CSADIDREAGYTF. V and J are TRBV29-1 and TRBJ1-2; 7 bases match TRBD1. Germline V lookup: CDR1 SQVTM, CDR2 ANQGSEA. The trim removed 7 bases at V and 7 bases at J, leaving 12 bases unmatched. There are 13 residues in the CDR3.

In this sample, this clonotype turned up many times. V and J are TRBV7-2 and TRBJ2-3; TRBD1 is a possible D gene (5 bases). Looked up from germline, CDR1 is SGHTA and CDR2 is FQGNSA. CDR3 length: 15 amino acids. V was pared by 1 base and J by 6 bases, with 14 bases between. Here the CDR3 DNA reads TGTGCCAGCAGCTTAGGTGGGGCAGGATGGGATACGCAGTATTTT. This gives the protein CASSLGGAGWDTQYF.

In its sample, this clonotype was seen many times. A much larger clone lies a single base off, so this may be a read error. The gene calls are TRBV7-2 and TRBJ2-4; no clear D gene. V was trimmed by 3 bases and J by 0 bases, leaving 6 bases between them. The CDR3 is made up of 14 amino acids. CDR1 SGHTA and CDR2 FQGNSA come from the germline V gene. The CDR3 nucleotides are TGTGCCAGCAGCTTGGTTGTAGCCAAAAACATTCAGTACTTC. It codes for CASSLVVAKNIQYF.

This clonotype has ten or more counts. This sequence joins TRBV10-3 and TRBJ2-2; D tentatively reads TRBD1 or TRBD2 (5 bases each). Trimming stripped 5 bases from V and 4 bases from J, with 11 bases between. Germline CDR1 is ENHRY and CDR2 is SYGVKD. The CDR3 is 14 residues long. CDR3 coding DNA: TGTGCCATCAGTCTTGGGGGACCCACCGGGGAGCTGTTTTTT. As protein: CAISLGGPTGELFF.

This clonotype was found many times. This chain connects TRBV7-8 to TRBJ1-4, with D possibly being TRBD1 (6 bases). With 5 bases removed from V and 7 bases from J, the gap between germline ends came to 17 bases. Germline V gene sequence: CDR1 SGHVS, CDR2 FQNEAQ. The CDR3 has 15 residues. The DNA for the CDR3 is TGTGCCAGCAGCCGAGCCTACAGGGCCGGTGAAAAACTGTTTTTT. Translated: CASSRAYRAGEKLFF.

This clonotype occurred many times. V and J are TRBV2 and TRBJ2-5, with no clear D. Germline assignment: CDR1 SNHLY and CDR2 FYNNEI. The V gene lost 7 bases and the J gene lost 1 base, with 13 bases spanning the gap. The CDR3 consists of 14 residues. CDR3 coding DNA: TGTGCCAGCACCGGCCTGACGGTCCAAGAGACCCAGTACTTC. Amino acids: CASTGLTVQETQYF.

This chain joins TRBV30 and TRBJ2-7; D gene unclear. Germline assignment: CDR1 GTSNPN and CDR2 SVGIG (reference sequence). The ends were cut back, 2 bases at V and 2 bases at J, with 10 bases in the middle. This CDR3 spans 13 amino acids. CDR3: CAWSLDEAYEQYF. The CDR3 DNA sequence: TGTGCCTGGAGTCTTGACGAGGCCTACGAGCAGTACTTC.

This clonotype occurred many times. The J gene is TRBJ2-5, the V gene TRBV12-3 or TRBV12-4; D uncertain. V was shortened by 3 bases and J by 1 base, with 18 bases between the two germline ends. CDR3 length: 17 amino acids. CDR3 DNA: TGTGCCAGCAGTTTCCATATCGGTCTTGCCGGCCAAGAGACCCAGTACTTC. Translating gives CASSFHIGLAGQETQYF.

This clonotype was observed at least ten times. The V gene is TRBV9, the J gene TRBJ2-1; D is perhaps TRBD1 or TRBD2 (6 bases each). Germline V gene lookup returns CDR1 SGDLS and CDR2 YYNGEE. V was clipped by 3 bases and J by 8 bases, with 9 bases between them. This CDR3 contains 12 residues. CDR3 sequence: CASSGGAYEQFF. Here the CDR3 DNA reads TGTGCCAGCAGCGGGGGGGCCTATGAGCAGTTCTTC.

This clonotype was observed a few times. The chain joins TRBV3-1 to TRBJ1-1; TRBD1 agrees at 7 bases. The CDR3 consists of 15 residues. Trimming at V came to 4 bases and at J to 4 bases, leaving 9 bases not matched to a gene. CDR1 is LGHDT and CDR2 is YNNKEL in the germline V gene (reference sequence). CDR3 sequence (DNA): TGTGCCAGCAGCCTAGAGAACAGGGGTGGCACTGAAGCTTTCTTT. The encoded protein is CASSLENRGGTEAFF.

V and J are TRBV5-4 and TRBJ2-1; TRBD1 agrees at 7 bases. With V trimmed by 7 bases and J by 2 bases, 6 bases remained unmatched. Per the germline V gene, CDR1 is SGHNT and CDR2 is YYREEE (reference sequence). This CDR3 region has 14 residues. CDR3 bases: TGTGCCAGCCACGGACAGGAACCCTACAATGAGCAGTTCTTC. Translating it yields CASHGQEPYNEQFF.

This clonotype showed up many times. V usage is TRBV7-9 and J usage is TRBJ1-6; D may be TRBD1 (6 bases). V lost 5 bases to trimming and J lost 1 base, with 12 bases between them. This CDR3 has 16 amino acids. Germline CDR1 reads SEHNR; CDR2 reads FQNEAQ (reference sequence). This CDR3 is CASSLTGDSYNSPLHF. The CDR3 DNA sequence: TGTGCCAGCAGCCTGACAGGAGATTCCTATAATTCACCCCTCCACTTT.

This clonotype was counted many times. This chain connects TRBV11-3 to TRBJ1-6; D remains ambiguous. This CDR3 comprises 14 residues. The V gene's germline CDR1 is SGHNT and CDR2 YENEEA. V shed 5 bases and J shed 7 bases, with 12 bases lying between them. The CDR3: CASSRTGENSPLHF. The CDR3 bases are TGTGCCAGCAGCCGTACCGGGGAAAATTCACCCCTCCACTTT.

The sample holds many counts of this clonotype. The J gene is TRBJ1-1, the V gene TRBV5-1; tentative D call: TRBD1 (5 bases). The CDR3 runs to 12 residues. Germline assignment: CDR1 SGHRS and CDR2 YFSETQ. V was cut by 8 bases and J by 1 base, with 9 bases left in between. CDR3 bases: TGCGCCAGGAGGGACCGGAACACTGAAGCTTTCTTT. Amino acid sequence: CARRDRNTEAFF.

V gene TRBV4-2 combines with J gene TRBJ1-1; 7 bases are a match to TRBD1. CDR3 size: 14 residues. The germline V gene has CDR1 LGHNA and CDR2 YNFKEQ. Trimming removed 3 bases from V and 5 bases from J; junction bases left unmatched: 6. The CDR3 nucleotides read TGTGCCAGCAGCCATGGAACAGGGGCGACTGAAGCTTTCTTT. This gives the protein CASSHGTGATEAFF.

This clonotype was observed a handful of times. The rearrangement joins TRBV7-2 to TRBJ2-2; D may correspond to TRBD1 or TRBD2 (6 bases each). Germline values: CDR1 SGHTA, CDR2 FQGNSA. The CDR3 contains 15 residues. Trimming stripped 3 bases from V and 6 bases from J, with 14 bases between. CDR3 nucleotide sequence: TGTGCCAGCAGCTTCTTGGGGGGCATCGCCGGGGAGCTGTTTTTT. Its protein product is CASSFLGGIAGELFF. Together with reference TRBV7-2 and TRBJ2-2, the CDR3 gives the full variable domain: GAGVSQSPSNKVTEKGKDVELRCDPISGHTALYWYRQSLGQGLEFLIYFQGNSAPDKSGLPSDRFSAERTGGSVSTLTIQRTQQEDSAVYLCASSFLGGIAGELFFGEGSRLTVL.

Written as DNA, the CDR3 is TGCAGTGCTCCCCCGGGCAGCTCTGGGGCCAACGTCCTGACTTTC. This encodes CSAPPGSSGANVLTF. J is TRBJ2-6 and V is TRBV20-1; D remains ambiguous. The CDR3 is 15 amino acids. Germline assignment: CDR1 DFQATT and CDR2 SNEGSKA (reference sequence). Trimming shortened V by 5 bases and J by 0 bases, and 11 bases separated the two germline ends.

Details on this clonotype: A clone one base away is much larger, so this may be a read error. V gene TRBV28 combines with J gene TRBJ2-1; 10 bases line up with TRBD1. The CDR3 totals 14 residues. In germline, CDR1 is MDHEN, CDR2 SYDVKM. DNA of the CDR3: TGTGCCAGCAGGACAGGGGGCGCATACAATGATCAGTTCTTC. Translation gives CASRTGGAYNDQFF.

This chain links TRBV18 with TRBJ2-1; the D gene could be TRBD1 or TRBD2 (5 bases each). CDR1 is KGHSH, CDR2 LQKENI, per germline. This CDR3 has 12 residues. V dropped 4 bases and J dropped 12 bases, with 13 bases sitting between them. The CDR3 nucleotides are TGTGCCAGCTCACAGGGAGCCCAGGGGCAGTTCTTC. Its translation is CASSQGAQGQFF.

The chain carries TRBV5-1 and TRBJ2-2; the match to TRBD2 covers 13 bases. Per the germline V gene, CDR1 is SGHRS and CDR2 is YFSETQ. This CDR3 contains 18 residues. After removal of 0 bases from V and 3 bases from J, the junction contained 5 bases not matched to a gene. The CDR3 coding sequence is TGCGCCAGCAGCTTGGTTACTAGCGGGGGGGCCGACACCGGGGAGCTGTTTTTT. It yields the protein CASSLVTSGGADTGELFF.

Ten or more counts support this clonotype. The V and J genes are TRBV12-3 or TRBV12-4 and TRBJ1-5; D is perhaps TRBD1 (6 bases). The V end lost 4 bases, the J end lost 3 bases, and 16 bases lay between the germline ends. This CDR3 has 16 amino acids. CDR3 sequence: CASSSTNGQYNQPQHF. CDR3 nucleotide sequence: TGTGCCAGCAGTTCGACCAACGGACAGTACAATCAGCCCCAGCATTTT.

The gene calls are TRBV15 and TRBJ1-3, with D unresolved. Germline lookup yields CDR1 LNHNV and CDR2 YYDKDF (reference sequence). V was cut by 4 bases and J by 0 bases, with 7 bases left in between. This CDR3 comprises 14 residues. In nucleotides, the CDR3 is TGTGCCACCAGCACTGCGCTCTCTGGAAACACCATATATTTT. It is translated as CATSTALSGNTIYF. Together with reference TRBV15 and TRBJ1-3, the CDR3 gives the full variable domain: DAMVIQNPRYQVTQFGKPVTLSCSQTLNHNVMYWYQQKSSQAPKLLFHYYDKDFNNEADTPDNFQSRRPNTSFCFLDIRSPGLGDTAMYLCATSTALSGNTIYFGEGSWLTVV.

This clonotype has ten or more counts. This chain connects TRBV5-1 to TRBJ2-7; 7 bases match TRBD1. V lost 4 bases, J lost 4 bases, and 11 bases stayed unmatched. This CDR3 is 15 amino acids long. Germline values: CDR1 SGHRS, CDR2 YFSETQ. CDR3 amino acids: CASSTGVGTEYEQYF. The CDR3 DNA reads TGCGCCAGCAGCACCGGAGTAGGGACAGAGTACGAGCAGTACTTC.